This is a list of T cell receptor beta chains from one sample in a study of blood T cell repertoires in COVID-19. TCRdb's copy holds only in-frame clones and misses some; the assay was immunoSEQ multiplex PCR. The table lists about 190,000 clones, 82% of them singletons. Sequencing used peripheral blood. These receptors were taken from an elderly woman with active or convalescent COVID-19. Each CDR3 is given without its conserved first and last residue. The D gene is left open where the match is weak.

>.|TRBJ2-3|TRBV19
ASSIRGKGSGTDTQY
>TRBD2|TRBJ2-2|TRBV24-1
ATSDRGSSGELF
>.|TRBJ1-3|TRBV5-1
ASSLEGFSGNTIY
>TRBD2|TRBJ2-1|TRBV5-4
ASSSEAGSAYNEQF
>.|TRBJ2-3|TRBV9
ASSPGGLGTWGDTQY
>.|TRBJ1-3|TRBV9
ASSVGRDTIY
>.|TRBJ2-1|TRBV12-3/TRBV12-4
ASRERDEQF
>.|TRBJ2-1|TRBV5-1
ASSFRDIGNEQF
>.|TRBJ2-3|TRBV7-7
ASSLDARTDTQY
>TRBD1|TRBJ1-1|TRBV9
ASSAGQGFEAF
>.|TRBJ1-4|TRBV6-5
ASTLAQGQNEKLF
>.|TRBJ1-4|TRBV2
ASSGGPMANEKLF
>.|TRBJ1-1|TRBV14
ASSRETVGLTEAF
>.|TRBJ1-2|TRBV12-3/TRBV12-4
ASSLKGDYGYT
>.|TRBJ1-4|TRBV2
ASRQENEKLF
>.|TRBJ1-3|TRBV28
ASSSIRGGVGNTIY
>.|TRBJ2-5|TRBV5-1
ASSPGMARETQY
>TRBD1|TRBJ2-7|TRBV10-3
AISVQGDEQY
>.|TRBJ1-4|TRBV5-1
ASSLLAGATNEKLF
>TRBD1|TRBJ1-3|TRBV4-1
ASSQEDRAGNTIY
>.|TRBJ1-5|TRBV7-7
ASSLSGDKSNQPQH
>TRBD1|TRBJ1-3|TRBV13
ASSFPGQGNTIY
>.|TRBJ1-5|TRBV24-1
ATSDPSSNQPQH
>.|TRBJ1-6|TRBV2
ASSAGFDSPLH
>.|TRBJ1-2|TRBV12-3/TRBV12-4
ASSWGFDSHTT
>.|TRBJ2-1|TRBV9
ASSVAPSNEQF
>.|TRBJ2-7|TRBV13
ASSSGTQGYEQY
>TRBD2|TRBJ2-2|TRBV9
ASSVGSRLAGMSGELF
>TRBD2|TRBJ2-1|TRBV15
ATSQTSGAYNEQF
>.|TRBJ2-1|TRBV6-2/TRBV6-3
ASSYQHPSYNEQF
>.|TRBJ1-2|TRBV9
ASSPSWVLGGYT
>.|TRBJ2-5|TRBV13
ASSLKQEQETQY
>.|TRBJ2-2|TRBV5-1
ASSSGPGHTGELF
>.|TRBJ2-3|TRBV5-1
ASSSAGWDGDTQY
>.|TRBJ2-1|TRBV29-1
SVEEVRGEINEQF
>TRBD1|TRBJ2-2|TRBV5-1
ASSFTQGAGELF
>.|TRBJ2-7|TRBV5-1
ASSGRGYYEQY
>TRBD2|TRBJ2-1|TRBV2
ASSANREGYNEQF
>TRBD2|TRBJ2-3|TRBV23-1
ASSRAGSTDTQY
>TRBD1|TRBJ1-2|TRBV2
ASITPGQGAHGYT
>.|TRBJ1-5|TRBV4-1
ASSQDRSQGNQPQH
>TRBD1|TRBJ1-2|TRBV27
ASRQTGSSGYT
>TRBD1|TRBJ1-2|TRBV27
ASSSSWDRGANYGYT
>.|TRBJ1-3|TRBV6-5
ASSRTGQSGNTIY
>.|TRBJ1-5|TRBV18
ASSPPGLYSNQPQH
>.|TRBJ1-6|TRBV5-1
ASSPALQGYNSPLH
>TRBD1|TRBJ1-2|TRBV7-9
ASSRTGQDQIGGYT
>.|TRBJ1-2|TRBV7-9
ASSLDNPYGYT
>.|TRBJ1-1|TRBV5-6
ASSLVGGNTEAF
>.|TRBJ1-2|TRBV9
ASSQIVRYT
>.|TRBJ2-7|TRBV15
ATSRGNSDEQY
>.|TRBJ1-1|TRBV3-1/TRBV3-2
ASRSIATEAF
>.|TRBJ2-3|TRBV2
ASSEVISTDTQY
>TRBD2|TRBJ2-3|TRBV5-1
ASSLTGGPMADTQY
>TRBD1|TRBJ1-2|TRBV28
ASSLSGTGVLILGYT
>.|TRBJ1-1|TRBV6-5
ASSYSGGGKAEAF
>TRBD2|TRBJ2-3|TRBV6-5
ASRREPDPTDTQY
>.|TRBJ1-1|TRBV18
ASSARPGVGTEAF
>TRBD2|TRBJ2-1|TRBV6-5
ASSRSGGYNEQF